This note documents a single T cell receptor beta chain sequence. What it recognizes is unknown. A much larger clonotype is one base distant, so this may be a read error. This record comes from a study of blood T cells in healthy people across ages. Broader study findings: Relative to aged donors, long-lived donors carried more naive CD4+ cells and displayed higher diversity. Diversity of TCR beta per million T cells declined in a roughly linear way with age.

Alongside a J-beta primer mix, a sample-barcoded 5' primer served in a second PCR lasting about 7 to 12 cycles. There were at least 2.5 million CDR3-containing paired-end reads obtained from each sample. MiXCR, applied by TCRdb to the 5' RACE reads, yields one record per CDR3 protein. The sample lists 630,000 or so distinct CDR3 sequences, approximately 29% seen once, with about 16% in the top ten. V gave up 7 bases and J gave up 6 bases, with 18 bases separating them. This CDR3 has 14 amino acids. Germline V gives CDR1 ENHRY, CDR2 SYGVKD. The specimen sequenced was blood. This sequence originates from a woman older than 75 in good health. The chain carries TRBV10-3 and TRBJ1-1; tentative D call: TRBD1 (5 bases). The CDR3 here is CAINSGTLGPEAFF. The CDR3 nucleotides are TGTGCCATCAACTCCGGGACCCTAGGACCTGAAGCTTTCTTT.